The T cell receptor beta chain described here comes from a study of T cell repertoires in cytomegalovirus infection. Study summary: Public TCR beta signatures indicated both CMV infection and matching HLA type.

In its sample, this clonotype was seen many times. Its antigen is not identified. From the reads, TCRdb called clonotypes with MiXCR, one entry per CDR3 protein. Of 300,000 or so distinct CDR3 sequences listed, around 10% are singletons. Study-wide results and caveats: Carriers of CMV plus the relevant HLA were identified by cumulative public TCR beta family frequency. It was HLA-C-restricted CMV-specific TCR beta clonotypes that dominated the response ex vivo.

V lost 2 bases to trimming and J lost 3 bases; unmatched junction nucleotides: 2. The CDR3 is 15 residues long. Germline lookup yields CDR1 MNHEY and CDR2 SVGAGI. The sequencing input was PBMCs. V usage is TRBV6-5 and J usage is TRBJ2-3; 10 positions agree with TRBD1. The receptor comes from a human donor in good health (CMV status not recorded). Some clones in this sample may be carry-over from other donors' samples. This CDR3 is CASSYGGQGTDTQYF. CDR3 DNA: TGTGCCAGCAGTTACGGGGGACAGGGGACAGATACGCAGTATTTT.